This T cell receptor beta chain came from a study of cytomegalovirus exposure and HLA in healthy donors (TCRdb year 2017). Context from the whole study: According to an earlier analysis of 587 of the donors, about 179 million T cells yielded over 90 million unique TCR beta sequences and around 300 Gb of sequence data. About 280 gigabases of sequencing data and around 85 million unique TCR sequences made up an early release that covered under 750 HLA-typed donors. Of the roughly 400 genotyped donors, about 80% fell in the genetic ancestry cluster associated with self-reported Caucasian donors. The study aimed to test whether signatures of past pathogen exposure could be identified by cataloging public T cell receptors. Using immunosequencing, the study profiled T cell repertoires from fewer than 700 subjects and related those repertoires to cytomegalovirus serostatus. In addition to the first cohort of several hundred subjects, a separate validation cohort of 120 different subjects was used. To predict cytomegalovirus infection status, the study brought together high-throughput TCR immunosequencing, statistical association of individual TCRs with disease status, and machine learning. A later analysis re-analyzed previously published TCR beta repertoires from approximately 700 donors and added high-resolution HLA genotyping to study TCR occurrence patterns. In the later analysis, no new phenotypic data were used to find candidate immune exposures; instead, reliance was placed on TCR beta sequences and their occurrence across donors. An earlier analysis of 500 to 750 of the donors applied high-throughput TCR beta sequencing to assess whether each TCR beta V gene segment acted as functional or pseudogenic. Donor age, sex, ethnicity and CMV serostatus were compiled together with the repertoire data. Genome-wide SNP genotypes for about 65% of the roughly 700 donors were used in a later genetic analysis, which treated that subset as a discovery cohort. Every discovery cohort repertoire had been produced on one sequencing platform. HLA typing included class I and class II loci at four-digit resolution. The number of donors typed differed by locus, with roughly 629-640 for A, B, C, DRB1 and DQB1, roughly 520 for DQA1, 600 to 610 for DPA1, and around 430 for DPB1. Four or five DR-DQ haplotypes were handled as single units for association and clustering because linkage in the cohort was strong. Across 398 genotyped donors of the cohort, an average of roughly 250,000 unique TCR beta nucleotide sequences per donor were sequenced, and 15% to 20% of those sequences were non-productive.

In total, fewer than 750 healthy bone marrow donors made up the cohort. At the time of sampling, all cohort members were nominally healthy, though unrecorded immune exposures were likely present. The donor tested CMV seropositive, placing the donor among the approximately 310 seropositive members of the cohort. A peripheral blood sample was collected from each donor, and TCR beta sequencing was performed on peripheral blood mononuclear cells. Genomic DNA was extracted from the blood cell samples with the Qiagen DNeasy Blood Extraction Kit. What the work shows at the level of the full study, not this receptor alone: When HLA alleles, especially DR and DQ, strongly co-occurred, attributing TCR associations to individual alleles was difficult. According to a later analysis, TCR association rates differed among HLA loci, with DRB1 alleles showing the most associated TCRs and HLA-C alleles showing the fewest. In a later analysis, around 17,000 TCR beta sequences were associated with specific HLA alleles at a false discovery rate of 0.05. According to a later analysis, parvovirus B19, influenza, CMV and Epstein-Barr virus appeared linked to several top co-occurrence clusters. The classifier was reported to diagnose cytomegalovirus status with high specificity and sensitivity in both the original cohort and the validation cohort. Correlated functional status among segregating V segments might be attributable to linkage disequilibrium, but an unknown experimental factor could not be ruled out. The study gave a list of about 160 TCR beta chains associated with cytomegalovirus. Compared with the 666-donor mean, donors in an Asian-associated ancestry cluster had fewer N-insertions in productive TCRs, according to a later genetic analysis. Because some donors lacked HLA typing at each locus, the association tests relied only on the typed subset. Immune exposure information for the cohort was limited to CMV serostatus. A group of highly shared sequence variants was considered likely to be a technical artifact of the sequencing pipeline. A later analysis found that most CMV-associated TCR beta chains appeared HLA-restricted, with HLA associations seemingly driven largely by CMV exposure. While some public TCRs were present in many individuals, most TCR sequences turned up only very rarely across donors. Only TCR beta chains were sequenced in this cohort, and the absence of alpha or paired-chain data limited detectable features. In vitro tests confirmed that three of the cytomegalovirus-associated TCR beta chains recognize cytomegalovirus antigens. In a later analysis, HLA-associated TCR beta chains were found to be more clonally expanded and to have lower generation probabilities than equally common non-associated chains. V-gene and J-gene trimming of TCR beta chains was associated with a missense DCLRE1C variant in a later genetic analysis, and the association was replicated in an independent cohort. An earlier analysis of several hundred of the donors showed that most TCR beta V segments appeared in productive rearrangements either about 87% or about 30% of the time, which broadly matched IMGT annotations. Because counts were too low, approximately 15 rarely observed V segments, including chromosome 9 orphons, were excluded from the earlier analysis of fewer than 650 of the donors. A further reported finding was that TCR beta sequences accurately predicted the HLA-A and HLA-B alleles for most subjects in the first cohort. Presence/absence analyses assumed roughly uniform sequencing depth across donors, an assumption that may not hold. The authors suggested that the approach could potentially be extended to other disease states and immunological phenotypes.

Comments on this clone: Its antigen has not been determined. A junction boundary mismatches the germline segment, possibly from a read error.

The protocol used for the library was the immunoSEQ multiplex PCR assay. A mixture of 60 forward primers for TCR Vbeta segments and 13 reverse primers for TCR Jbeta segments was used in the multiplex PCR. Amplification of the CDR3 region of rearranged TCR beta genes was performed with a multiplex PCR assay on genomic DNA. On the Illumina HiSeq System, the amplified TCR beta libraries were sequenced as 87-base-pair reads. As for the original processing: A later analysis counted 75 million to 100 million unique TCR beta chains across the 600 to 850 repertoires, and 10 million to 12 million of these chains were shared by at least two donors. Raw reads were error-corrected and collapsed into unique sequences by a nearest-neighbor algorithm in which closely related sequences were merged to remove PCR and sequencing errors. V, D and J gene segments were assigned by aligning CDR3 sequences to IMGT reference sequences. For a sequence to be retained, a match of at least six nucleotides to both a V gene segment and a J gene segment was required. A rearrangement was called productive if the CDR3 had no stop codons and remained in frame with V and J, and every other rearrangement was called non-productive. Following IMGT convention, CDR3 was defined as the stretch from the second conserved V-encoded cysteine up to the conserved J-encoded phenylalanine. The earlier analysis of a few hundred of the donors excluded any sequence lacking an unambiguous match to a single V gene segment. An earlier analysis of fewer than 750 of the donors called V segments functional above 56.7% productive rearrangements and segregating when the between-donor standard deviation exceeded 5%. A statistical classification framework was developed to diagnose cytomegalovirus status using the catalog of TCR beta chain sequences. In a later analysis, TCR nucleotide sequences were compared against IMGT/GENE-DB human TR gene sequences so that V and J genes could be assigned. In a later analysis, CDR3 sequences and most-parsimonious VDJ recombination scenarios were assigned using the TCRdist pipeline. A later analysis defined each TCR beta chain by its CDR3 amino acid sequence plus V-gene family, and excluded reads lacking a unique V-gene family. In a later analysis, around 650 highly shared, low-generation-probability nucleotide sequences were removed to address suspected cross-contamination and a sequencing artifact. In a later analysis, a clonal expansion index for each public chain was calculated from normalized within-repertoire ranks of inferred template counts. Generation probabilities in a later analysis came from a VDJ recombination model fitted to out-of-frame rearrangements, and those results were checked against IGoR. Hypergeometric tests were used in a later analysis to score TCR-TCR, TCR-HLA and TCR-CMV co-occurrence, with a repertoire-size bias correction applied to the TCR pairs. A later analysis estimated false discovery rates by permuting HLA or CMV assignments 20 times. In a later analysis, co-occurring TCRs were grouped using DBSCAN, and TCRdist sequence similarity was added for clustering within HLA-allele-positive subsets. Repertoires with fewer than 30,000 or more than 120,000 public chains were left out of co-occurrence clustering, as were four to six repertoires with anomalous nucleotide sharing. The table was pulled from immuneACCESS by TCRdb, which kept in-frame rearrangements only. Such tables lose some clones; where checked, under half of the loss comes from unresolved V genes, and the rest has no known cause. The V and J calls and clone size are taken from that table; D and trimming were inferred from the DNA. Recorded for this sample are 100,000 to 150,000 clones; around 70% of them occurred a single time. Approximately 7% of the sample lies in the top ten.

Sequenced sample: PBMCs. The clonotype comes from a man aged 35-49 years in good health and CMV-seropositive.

This receptor has the CDR3 CSSSTGTGNTEAFF. The DNA sequence is as follows: TGTTCCAGCAGCACCGGGACAGGGAACACTGAAGCTTTCTTT. This chain is built from TRBV7-9 and TRBJ1-1; 8 bases in the middle match TRBD1. Counted from cysteine to phenylalanine, this CDR3 has 14 amino acids. Just the 42-base CDR3 DNA is kept, in frame starting at base 1. The germline V gene (reference sequence) gives CDR1 as SEHNR and CDR2 as FQNEAQ.